This TCR beta chain was profiled in a study of CD8 T cells in Susac syndrome. Study-wide background: Treatment status at blood draw for the Susac syndrome patients was therapy-naive, corticosteroids, or intravenous immunoglobulin alone.

When the RNA was reverse transcribed, random hexamers were used with an input of roughly 0.45 to 1 ug. TCRdb re-called the immunoSEQ multiplex PCR reads through MiXCR, storing one row per CDR3 protein. The sample lists 200,000 to 250,000 distinct CDR3 sequences, about 94% occurring once. Whole-study results and caveats: The CD4+ T cell repertoires in Susac syndrome did not show any clonal expansion.

CD8+ and CD4+ T cells from blood underwent TCR beta sequencing, which was carried out in a high-throughput format. Isolation of CD8+ and CD4+ T cells was performed negatively, whereas enrichment of TEMRA cells was done by FACS. Germline CDR1 reads GTSNPN; CDR2 reads SVGIG (reference sequence). The V and J ends lost 2 bases and 7 bases respectively, with 18 bases between them. CDR3 length: 15 amino acids. Remarks on this clonotype: Its antigen is as yet unknown.

The chain employs TRBV30 and TRBJ2-1; no reliable D call. The receptor's source is a human donor with Susac syndrome. The sequenced sample was CD4+ T cells from PBMCs. CDR3 amino acids: CAWSSETQTLNEQFF. Written as DNA, the CDR3 is TGTGCCTGGAGTTCGGAGACCCAGACACTTAATGAGCAGTTCTTC.